These 25 T cell receptor beta chains share one sample of origin, sequenced in a study of human T cells and chemical hapten exposure. Each CDR3 protein gets one entry after TCRdb re-called the RACE reads with MiXCR. The repertoire includes approximately 110,000 distinct CDR3 sequences, about a tenth of them detected once, and 3% to 4% sits in the top ten. Time point in this sample: patch test 2, 6 weeks after DPC sensitization. Stated treatment: therapeutic diphenylcyclopropenone sensitization with weekly scalp DPC. The sample consisted of whole blood, taken in connection with sensitization to the hapten diphenylcyclopropenone (DPC). These receptors were collected from a woman in her thirties or forties with alopecia areata. Some clones in this sample may be carry-over from other donors' samples.

This clonotype was observed a handful of times. The chain couples TRBV5-1 to TRBJ2-3; D gene ambiguous. The ends were cut back, 0 bases at V and 2 bases at J, with 7 bases in the middle. The CDR3 contains 14 residues. From germline, CDR1 is SGHRS and CDR2 YFSETQ. The CDR3 DNA reads TGCGCCAGCAGCTTGGATTCCAACACAGATACGCAGTATTTT. Translated: CASSLDSNTDTQYF.

This clonotype was detected ten times or more. The rearrangement links TRBV12-3 or TRBV12-4 to TRBJ1-6, with TRBD1 matching over 8 bases. The CDR3 sequence is 17 residues long. V dropped 7 bases and J dropped 3; count of bases not matched to a gene: 11. The CDR3 nucleotides are TGTGCCAGCACCCCGGGGGACAGGTCCTACTATAATTCACCCCTCCACTTT. Protein product: CASTPGDRSYYNSPLHF.

The V gene is TRBV7-2, the J gene TRBJ1-1, with D perhaps TRBD1 (5 bases). CDR1 is SGHTA, CDR2 FQGNSA, per germline. CDR3 length: 14 residues. V lost 5 bases and J 4 bases, leaving 14 bases between the germline ends. This CDR3 reads CASSARGLVTEAFF. The DNA for the CDR3 is TGTGCCAGCAGCGCAAGGGGTCTGGTCACTGAAGCTTTCTTT.

V gene TRBV18 combines with J gene TRBJ1-5, with 9 bases fitting TRBD1. The CDR3 has 13 amino acids. Germline V CDR1 and CDR2: KGHSH, LQKENI. J gave up 7 bases and V 4 bases, and 2 bases lay outside the gene matches. CDR3: CASSQGQGQPQHF. For the CDR3, the DNA is TGTGCCAGCTCACAGGGACAGGGCCAGCCCCAGCATTTT.

The V gene is TRBV7-2, the J gene TRBJ2-3; D possibly corresponds to TRBD2 (5 bases). Germline V gene sequence: CDR1 SGHTA, CDR2 FQGNSA. The CDR3 is 15 amino acids. Trimming took off 1 base at V and 0 bases at J, with 8 bases between the two ends. CDR3 in DNA: TGTGCCAGCAGCTTAGAGCGGCTGAGCACAGATACGCAGTATTTT. This encodes CASSLERLSTDTQYF.

This clonotype was detected ten times or more. The chain couples TRBV7-8 to TRBJ2-7; no clear D gene. With 1 base removed from V and 1 base from J, the gap between germline ends came to 14 bases. Germline CDR1 SGHVS, CDR2 FQNEAQ. This CDR3 region has 16 residues. The CDR3 nucleotides read TGTGCCAGCAGCTTAGGGTCAGGTCCGATGTCCTACGAGCAGTACTTC. Amino acids: CASSLGSGPMSYEQYF.

At least ten counts were recorded for this clonotype. J is TRBJ2-6 and V is TRBV12-3 or TRBV12-4; D ambiguous. The CDR3 runs to 18 residues. With 6 bases removed from V and 0 bases from J, the gap between germline ends came to 18 bases. The CDR3 spells CASSPTPLHGSGANVLTF. Written as DNA, the CDR3 is TGTGCCAGCAGCCCAACGCCCCTCCACGGCTCTGGGGCCAACGTCCTGACTTTC.

The rearrangement uses TRBV10-2 and TRBJ1-1; D remains unclear. With 4 bases removed from V and 3 bases from J, the gap between germline ends came to 15 bases. The CDR3 is 15 amino acids. The germline CDR1 and CDR2 sequences are WSHSY and SAAADI. CDR3 sequence reads: CASSGFRAADTEAFF. Here the CDR3 DNA reads TGCGCCAGCAGTGGATTTAGGGCGGCGGACACTGAAGCTTTCTTT.

This clonotype was observed many times. This chain joins TRBV12-3 or TRBV12-4 and TRBJ1-3; weak D call: TRBD1 (6 bases). V dropped 4 bases and J dropped 0 bases, with 13 bases sitting between them. The CDR3 has 16 amino acids. For the CDR3, the DNA is TGTGCCAGCAGTTCTATACAGGGTTTCTCTGGAAACACCATATATTTT. Translation gives CASSSIQGFSGNTIYF.

J is TRBJ2-7 and V is TRBV14; D call uncertain. V was clipped by 4 bases and J by 4 bases, with 14 bases between them. The CDR3 extends over 14 amino acids. The germline CDR1 and CDR2 sequences are SGHDN and FVKESK. In nucleotides, the CDR3 is TGTGCCAGCAGCCGGAATAGACTGGCGTACGAGCAGTACTTC. Protein: CASSRNRLAYEQYF.

The table lists this clonotype with many counts. This chain links TRBV10-3 with TRBJ2-1; D call uncertain. The CDR3 spans 14 residues. V lost 6 bases and J lost 6, with 15 bases in between. From germline, CDR1 is ENHRY and CDR2 SYGVKD. The CDR3 nucleotides read TGTGCCATCAGACCCGTTGGGCCAGGCAATGAGCAGTTCTTC. Encoded protein: CAIRPVGPGNEQFF.

This clonotype was observed many times. The chain links TRBV12-3 or TRBV12-4 to TRBJ1-2; 9 bases are shared with TRBD1. This CDR3 has 15 residues. V lost 3 bases and J lost 8; bases outside the gene matches: 10. The CDR3 coding sequence is TGTGCCAGCAGTTTGCCCGCCGGGACAGGGCAAGGCTACACCTTC. Protein sequence: CASSLPAGTGQGYTF.

This chain uses TRBV7-2 with TRBJ2-5; perhaps TRBD1 as D (5 bases). The germline gives CDR1 SGHTA, CDR2 FQGNSA. V was clipped by 3 bases and J by 2 bases, with 7 bases between them. This CDR3 has 13 residues. The CDR3 loop is CASSFDSQETQYF. The CDR3 DNA reads TGTGCCAGCAGCTTTGACAGTCAAGAGACCCAGTACTTC.

Only a few counts were recorded for this clonotype. V gene TRBV28 combines with J gene TRBJ2-3; the match to TRBD1 covers 7 bases. This CDR3 has 13 residues. Germline V gene sequence: CDR1 MDHEN, CDR2 SYDVKM. Trimming at V came to 11 bases and at J to 0 bases, leaving 5 bases not matched to a gene. The CDR3 reads CAARDSSTDTQYF. The CDR3 region has the DNA TGTGCCGCCAGGGACAGTAGCACAGATACGCAGTATTTT.

This rearrangement joins TRBV30 to TRBJ2-1; D uncertain. V was pared by 0 bases and J by 6 bases, with 3 bases between. CDR3 length equals 11 residues. Looked up from germline, CDR1 is GTSNPN and CDR2 is SVGIG (reference sequence). In DNA form, the CDR3 reads TGTGCCTGGAGTGTAGTCAATGAGCAGTTCTTC. Encoded protein: CAWSVVNEQFF.

The genes are TRBV7-2 and TRBJ2-3; D is possibly TRBD1 or TRBD2 (6 bases each). The CDR3 runs to 14 residues. CDR1 is SGHTA and CDR2 is FQGNSA in the germline V gene. Trimming took off 2 bases at V and 4 bases at J, with 10 bases between the two ends. CDR3 protein: CASSLPGAADTQYF. For the CDR3, the DNA is TGTGCCAGCAGCTTACCGGGGGCTGCAGATACGCAGTATTTT.

This clonotype has just a few counts. This chain links TRBV5-4 with TRBJ2-3; D remains ambiguous. There are 12 residues in the CDR3. Germline-derived CDR1 and CDR2 are SGHNT and YYREEE (reference sequence). Trimming shortened V by 5 bases and J by 6 bases, and 10 bases separated the two germline ends. CDR3 sequence reads: CASSTLLDTQYF. The CDR3 region has the DNA TGTGCCAGCAGTACCTTGCTGGATACGCAGTATTTT.

Notes on this clonotype: A read error may explain this, as a much larger clone is one base away. This chain uses TRBV18 with TRBJ1-6; D may be TRBD1 (5 bases). CDR3 length equals 13 residues. CDR1 is KGHSH, CDR2 LQKENI, per germline. The CDR3 here is CASSLGHNSPPHF. CDR3 in DNA: TGTGCCAGCTCATTGGGGCATAATTCACCCCCCCACTTT.

The chain couples TRBV7-9 to TRBJ2-5; possible D gene TRBD1, 5 bases. Trimming shortened V by 3 bases and J by 1 base, and 9 bases separated the two germline ends. There are 14 residues in the CDR3. Germline V gene data show CDR1 as SEHNR and CDR2 as FQNEAQ (reference sequence). DNA of the CDR3: TGTGCCAGCAGCTTCCTGACAGTCCAAGAGACCCAGTACTTC. Translating gives CASSFLTVQETQYF.

Ten or more counts support this clonotype. V usage is TRBV18 and J usage is TRBJ2-3; D unresolved. CDR3 length equals 14 residues. CDR1 and CDR2 (germline): KGHSH, LQKENI. Between the trimmed V and J ends, which lost 1 base and 1 base, there was a span of 6 bases. CDR3 residues: CASSPLVGTDTQYF. The CDR3 DNA is TGTGCCAGCTCACCACTGGTGGGCACAGATACGCAGTATTTT.

This clonotype was counted between two and nine times. The chain uses TRBV4-1 and TRBJ2-3; TRBD1 is a possible D gene (6 bases). The CDR3 extends over 15 amino acids. Germline V gene data show CDR1 as MGHRA and CDR2 as YSYEKL. V was pared by 0 bases and J by 8 bases, with 15 bases between. CDR3 amino acids: CASSQDRGTPGTQYF. CDR3 sequence (DNA): TGCGCCAGCAGCCAAGATAGGGGGACACCCGGTACGCAGTATTTT.

This clonotype turned up a few times. The chain combines TRBV28 with TRBJ2-2, with a tentative D call TRBD2 (5 bases). CDR1 is MDHEN, CDR2 SYDVKM, per germline. V dropped 2 bases and J dropped 6 bases, with 16 bases sitting between them. The CDR3 has 16 amino acids. The CDR3 here is CASSLVVGVTAGELFF. CDR3 nucleotide sequence: TGTGCCAGCAGTTTAGTAGTCGGGGTGACGGCCGGGGAGCTGTTTTTT.

The CDR3 is CASRVTGARSSPLHF. The CDR3 DNA is TGTGCCAGCAGAGTGACAGGGGCAAGGAGTTCACCCCTCCACTTT. V usage is TRBV12-3 or TRBV12-4 and J usage is TRBJ1-6, with 8 nucleotides matching TRBD1. The length of the CDR3 is 15 residues. The ends lost 6 bases at V and 9 bases at J; junction bases unmatched: 10.

The V call is TRBV10-3, the J call TRBJ1-1; D is unclear. This CDR3 is 15 amino acids long. Deletions cut 2 bases from V and 5 bases from J, with 15 bases between. From germline, CDR1 is ENHRY and CDR2 SYGVKD. The CDR3 loop is CAISEARTAGTEAFF. The CDR3 bases are TGTGCCATCAGTGAGGCGAGGACGGCCGGTACTGAAGCTTTCTTT.

This clonotype has a handful of counts. Written as DNA, the CDR3 is TGTGCCAGCAGCTCGGGGGGGCCTTCCTACAATGAGCAGTTCTTC. Translation: CASSSGGPSYNEQFF. V and J are TRBV4-2 and TRBJ2-1, with 8 bases identical to TRBD2. V was pared by 5 bases and J by 1 base, with 4 bases of the junction left unmatched. The CDR3 totals 15 residues. Germline V gene lookup returns CDR1 LGHNA and CDR2 YNFKEQ.